These 25 T cell receptor beta chains originate from one sample sequenced in a study of T cells after posttransplantation cyclophosphamide. A marrow graft followed busulfan-fludarabine conditioning, with cyclophosphamide on days +3 and +4. The protocol was immunoSEQ multiplex PCR, while the TCRdb copy is restricted to in-frame clones and leaves out a portion. Of about 4,800 clones in the sample, about 72% were seen once. The sample consisted of PBMCs, taken 362 days after allogeneic stem cell transplant with posttransplant cyclophosphamide. These TCRs come from a male patient aged 60-69 years who received an allogeneic stem cell transplant from an unrelated donor, was CMV-positive, and had acute GVHD only. A subset of T cells may come from the graft donor.

The CDR3 loop is CASSLPGTTYEQYF. The CDR3 DNA reads as TGCGCCAGCAGCCTCCCCGGGACAACCTACGAGCAGTACTTC. This chain connects TRBV4-1 to TRBJ2-7; D might be TRBD1 (6 bases). Germline values: CDR1 MGHRA, CDR2 YSYEKL. This CDR3 contains 14 residues. V was cut by 4 bases and J by 2 bases, with 12 bases left in between.

This chain connects TRBV7-8 to TRBJ1-5; 7 bases match TRBD1. The trim removed 2 bases at V and 0 bases at J, leaving 10 bases unmatched. The CDR3 has 18 residues. Germline V gene sequence: CDR1 SGHVS, CDR2 FQNEAQ. The CDR3 region has the DNA TGTGCCAGCAGCTTACCGCCGGTAGGGGGCGATAGCAATCAGCCCCAGCATTTT. Amino acid sequence: CASSLPPVGGDSNQPQHF.

The chain combines TRBV6-1 with TRBJ2-2, with 9 positions matching TRBD2. Germline V CDR1 and CDR2: MNHNS, SASEGT. The CDR3 is made up of 15 amino acids. V lost 9 bases, J lost 7 bases, and 12 bases stayed unmatched. CDR3 sequence (DNA): TGTGCCAGTCTTTCGGGGCTAGCGGGGATCGGGGAGCTGTTTTTT. Residues: CASLSGLAGIGELFF.

This clone was counted a few times. J is TRBJ1-1 and V is TRBV5-1, with D possibly being TRBD1 (5 bases). This CDR3 comprises 14 residues. V dropped 4 bases and J dropped 1 base, with 11 bases sitting between them. CDR1 and CDR2 (germline): SGHRS, YFSETQ. The CDR3 nucleotides are TGCGCCAGCAGCACGGGACTGCGGAACACTGAAGCTTTCTTT. Translated, it gives CASSTGLRNTEAFF.

This chain uses TRBV19 with TRBJ2-3; D may be TRBD2 (7 bases). Germline assignment: CDR1 LNHDA and CDR2 SQIVND (reference sequence). This CDR3 is 14 amino acids long. The V gene lost 5 bases and the J gene lost 9 bases, with 18 bases spanning the gap. CDR3 amino acids: CASSGGAGRETQYF. The CDR3 DNA is TGTGCCAGTAGTGGGGGGGCAGGGAGAGAAACGCAGTATTTT.

The chain employs TRBV6-5 and TRBJ2-2; tentatively, D is TRBD1 (6 bases). The length of the CDR3 is 12 residues. Per the germline V gene, CDR1 is MNHEY and CDR2 is SVGAGI. V gave up 6 bases and J gave up 6 bases, with 8 bases separating them. The CDR3 bases are TGTGCCAGCAGGAGACAGGCCGGGGAGCTGTTTTTT. Its protein is CASRRQAGELFF.

This clone was detected only a few times. CDR3 nucleotide sequence: TGTGCCAGCAGTGATCGGTCCACTGGAAACACCATATATTTT. Translation: CASSDRSTGNTIYF. The chain carries TRBV6-1 and TRBJ1-3; D is unclear. The CDR3 is 14 amino acids. CDR1 and CDR2 (germline): MNHNS, SASEGT. The ends were cut back, 3 bases at V and 2 bases at J, with 8 bases in the middle.

A few counts support this clone. V and J are TRBV30 and TRBJ1-1; tentatively, D is TRBD1 (5 bases). Trimming took 4 bases from V and 4 from J, leaving 10 bases between them. The germline gives CDR1 GTSNPN, CDR2 SVGIG (reference sequence). The CDR3 length is 12 residues. The CDR3 sequence is CAWNGGTTEAFF. In DNA, the CDR3 is TGTGCCTGGAATGGGGGGACCACTGAAGCTTTCTTT.

This chain links TRBV2 with TRBJ2-6; no reliable D call. Trimming removed 7 bases from V and 1 base from J, with 11 bases in between. Germline V gene lookup returns CDR1 SNHLY and CDR2 FYNNEI. This CDR3 has 15 residues. Here the CDR3 reads CASMETRSGANVLTF. In DNA, the CDR3 is TGTGCCAGCATGGAGACCCGTTCTGGGGCCAACGTCCTGACTTTC.

This clone was counted between two and nine times. The chain carries TRBV5-1 and TRBJ2-7; D is perhaps TRBD2 (5 bases). The CDR3 spans 14 residues. CDR1 is SGHRS and CDR2 is YFSETQ in the germline V gene. Trimming took off 0 bases at V and 0 bases at J, with 7 bases between the two ends. CDR3 sequence reads: CASSLGGASYEQYF. Here the CDR3 DNA reads TGCGCCAGCAGCTTGGGGGGAGCCTCCTACGAGCAGTACTTC.

This clone appeared once. The rearrangement links TRBV9 to TRBJ2-2, with D perhaps matching TRBD2 (6 bases). The CDR3 contains 16 residues. V gave up 3 bases and J gave up 7 bases, with 19 bases separating them. Germline lookup yields CDR1 SGDLS and CDR2 YYNGEE. In DNA, the CDR3 is TGTGCCAGCAGCGGTGCGGGGCGCGGTAAAGGCGGGGAGCTGTTTTTT. It yields the protein CASSGAGRGKGGELFF.

This chain uses TRBV7-2 with TRBJ1-1; possibly TRBD1 for D (6 bases). CDR1 SGHTA and CDR2 FQGNSA come from the germline V gene. This CDR3 has 13 residues. Trimming cost V 3 bases and J 4 bases, with 9 bases left between them. CDR3 in amino acids: CASSFGTSTEAFF. CDR3 sequence (DNA): TGTGCCAGCAGCTTTGGGACAAGCACTGAAGCTTTCTTT. Based on the CDR3 plus reference TRBV7-2 and TRBJ1-1, the full variable domain is GAGVSQSPSNKVTEKGKDVELRCDPISGHTALYWYRQSLGQGLEFLIYFQGNSAPDKSGLPSDRFSAERTGGSVSTLTIQRTQQEDSAVYLCASSFGTSTEAFFGQGTRLTVV.

The chain joins TRBV4-3 to TRBJ2-2; 8 bases are shared with TRBD2. In germline, CDR1 is LGHNA, CDR2 YSLEER. This CDR3 spans 15 amino acids. V lost 5 bases to trimming and J lost 2 bases; unmatched junction nucleotides: 4. The chain's CDR3 is CASSVAGTNTGELFF. The CDR3 DNA reads as TGCGCCAGCAGCGTAGCGGGGACAAACACCGGGGAGCTGTTTTTT.

In its sample, this clone ranks as hyperexpanded. This rearrangement joins TRBV19 to TRBJ1-1, with no clear D. The CDR3 is made up of 14 amino acids. CDR1 is LNHDA and CDR2 is SQIVND in the germline V gene (reference sequence). Deletions cut 6 bases from V and 0 bases from J, with 11 bases between. The DNA of the CDR3 is TGTGCCAGTAGGTCTACAGATCTGAACACTGAAGCTTTCTTT. The encoded protein is CASRSTDLNTEAFF.

This chain links TRBV27 with TRBJ1-6; no definite D call. Trimming cost V 6 bases and J 3 bases, with 6 bases left between them. Germline V gene sequence: CDR1 MNHEY, CDR2 SMNVEV (reference sequence). The CDR3 runs 13 residues. CDR3 loop: CASSPGYNSPLHF. The CDR3 DNA follows: TGTGCCAGCAGCCCCGGCTATAATTCACCCCTCCACTTT.

This clone was seen just once. The gene calls are TRBV6-5 and TRBJ2-7; 7 bases are a match to TRBD2. The V gene end was trimmed by 5 bases and the J gene end by 0 bases; junction bases not matched to a gene: 7. The V gene's germline CDR1 is MNHEY and CDR2 SVGAGI. The CDR3 totals 15 residues. CDR3 nucleotide sequence: TGTGCCAGCAGTCCCCGGCCGGGGGGCTCCTACGAGCAGTACTTC. As protein: CASSPRPGGSYEQYF.

This sequence joins TRBV5-6 and TRBJ2-1; 8 nucleotides align to TRBD1. With 4 bases clipped from V and 4 bases from J, the junction kept 10 bases outside the gene matches. This CDR3 has 16 amino acids. CDR1 is SGHDT and CDR2 is YYEEEE in the germline V gene. CDR3 sequence (DNA): TGTGCCAGCAGCCCGACAGACAGGGGTCAGTACAATGAGCAGTTCTTC. Translating gives CASSPTDRGQYNEQFF.

The chain combines TRBV7-9 with TRBJ2-1, with 9 nucleotides matching TRBD2. V lost 2 bases, J lost 8 bases, and 10 bases stayed unmatched. The CDR3 loop spans 16 amino acids. From germline, CDR1 is SEHNR and CDR2 FQNEAQ (reference sequence). The CDR3 spells CASSLIGAGGPDEQFF. As DNA, the CDR3 is TGTGCCAGCAGCTTAATTGGGGCGGGAGGGCCCGATGAGCAGTTCTTC.

The chain uses TRBV14 and TRBJ1-5; the D is unclear. Trimming removed 1 base from V and 5 bases from J, with 9 bases in between. CDR1 and CDR2 from the germline V gene are SGHDN and FVKESK. This CDR3 spans 14 amino acids. The CDR3 sequence: CASSQGTGYQPQHF. The CDR3 coding sequence is TGTGCCAGCAGCCAAGGAACGGGTTATCAGCCCCAGCATTTT.

The rearrangement uses TRBV5-6 and TRBJ1-2; the match to TRBD1 covers 8 bases. CDR3 length: 14 residues. J gave up 10 bases and V 0 bases, and 8 bases lay outside the gene matches. The germline V gene encodes CDR1 SGHDT and CDR2 YYEEEE. The CDR3 DNA follows: TGTGCCAGCAGCTTGGGTCGGGACAGGTTGAACTACACCTTC. Translated, it gives CASSLGRDRLNYTF.

This rearrangement joins TRBV7-2 to TRBJ1-2; 11 nucleotides align to TRBD1. CDR1 is SGHTA and CDR2 is FQGNSA in the germline V gene. There are 13 residues in the CDR3. Trimming at V came to 5 bases and at J to 8 bases, leaving 4 bases not matched to a gene. The CDR3 bases are TGTGCCAGCAGCGCGGGACAGGGGGGGGGCTACACCTTC. It specifies CASSAGQGGGYTF.

V and J are TRBV11-2 and TRBJ1-1; the match to TRBD1 covers 8 bases. V lost 1 base, J lost 6 bases, and 13 bases stayed unmatched. This CDR3 is built from 17 residues. CDR1 and CDR2 (germline): SGHAT, FQNNGV. The CDR3: CASSLGSSRGPGAEAFF. The CDR3 DNA sequence: TGTGCCAGCAGCTTAGGCTCATCCAGGGGGCCCGGGGCTGAAGCTTTCTTT.

In its sample, this clone was seen a few times. This sequence joins TRBV7-9 and TRBJ1-3, with D possibly being TRBD1 (5 bases). This CDR3 spans 17 amino acids. V shed 5 bases and J shed 0 bases, with 17 bases lying between them. The germline V gene has CDR1 SEHNR and CDR2 FQNEAQ (reference sequence). In nucleotides, the CDR3 is TGTGCCAGCAGCGGGGGGACGTCCCTATTCTCTGGAAACACCATATATTTT. Its protein is CASSGGTSLFSGNTIYF.

Within the sample, this clone is large. The chain couples TRBV19 to TRBJ2-6; 11 bases fit TRBD1. Germline V gives CDR1 LNHDA, CDR2 SQIVND (reference sequence). The CDR3 length is 17 residues. Unmatched junction bases numbered 6, after V lost 6 bases and J lost 2 bases. The CDR3 is CASRWGTGGTGANVLTF. The CDR3 coding sequence is TGTGCCAGTAGGTGGGGGACAGGGGGGACTGGGGCCAACGTCCTGACTTTC. Full variable domain (remainder filled in from reference TRBV19 and TRBJ2-6): DGGITQSPKYLFRKEGQNVTLSCEQNLNHDAMYWYRQDPGQGLRLIYYSQIVNDFQKGDIAEGYSVSREKKESFPLTVTSAQKNPTAFYLCASRWGTGGTGANVLTFGAGSRLTVL.

The chain joins TRBV4-3 to TRBJ2-7; TRBD1 matches 10 bases. Germline CDR1 LGHNA, CDR2 YSLEER. This CDR3 is built from 14 residues. J gave up 6 bases and V 3 bases, and 5 bases lay outside the gene matches. The CDR3 coding sequence is TGCGCCAGCAGCCACCGACAGGGGGCGAGCGAGCAGTACTTC. It codes for CASSHRQGASEQYF.